The sequence of this T cell receptor beta chain was determined in a study of blood T cell repertoires in COVID-19. Overall study: Sites in the United States, Italy and Spain provided acute and convalescent COVID-19 samples. The analysed material was cDNA or gDNA that came from T cells, B-cell-depleted T cells, or PBMCs.

Seattle cases were enrolled at active infection and followed longitudinally. The CDR3 is 17 residues long. V was cut by 3 bases and J by 0 bases, with 15 bases left in between. CDR1 and CDR2 (germline): SNHLY, FYNNEI. Methods used by the authors: Estimated nucleated cell counts came from reference gene primer amplification. Generated by immunoSEQ multiplex PCR, the TCRdb table keeps only in-frame clones and is missing some. V, J and clone size were drawn from that table, and D and trimming were deduced from the DNA. The profile shows over 100,000 clones, around 90% of them singletons. The rearrangement links TRBV2 to TRBJ2-1; the D gene is possibly TRBD1 (6 bases). Material: peripheral blood. The receptor was derived from a woman between 45 and 60 years old with COVID-19, enrolled during active disease. The CDR3 nucleotides are TGTGCCAGCAGTGAGGGGTACAGGGCAACCTCCTACAATGAGCAGTTCTTC. Residues: CASSEGYRATSYNEQFF.